One and the same sample provided the 21 T cell receptor beta chains below, sequenced in a study of breast tumors, draining lymph nodes, adjacent tissues. TCRdb re-analysed the multiplex PCR reads in MiXCR, keeping a single row per CDR3 protein. This table has some 150,000 distinct CDR3 sequences, 33% appearing once. The lymph nodes were axillary draining lymph nodes from breast cancer patients. Sequenced: axillary lymph node tissue. These receptor sequences come from a female donor with breast cancer. Some clones in this sample may be carry-over from other donors' samples.

This clonotype was recorded many times. The gene calls are TRBV10-3 and TRBJ1-4; the D gene is possibly TRBD1 (6 bases). Trimming pared 3 bases from V and 12 bases from J, leaving 11 bases between. The CDR3 is made up of 12 amino acids. The germline V gene has CDR1 ENHRY and CDR2 SYGVKD. In nucleotides, the CDR3 is TGTGCCATCAGTGAAACTAGGGGGGAACTGTTTTTT. Its protein is CAISETRGELFF.

This clonotype was detected many times. The chain uses TRBV18 and TRBJ1-5, with 8 bases that match TRBD1. CDR1 is KGHSH, CDR2 LQKENI, per germline. This CDR3 spans 15 amino acids. V shed 5 bases and J 7 bases; nucleotides not matched to a gene: 10. CDR3 loop: CASSSSNRQGQPQHF. CDR3 DNA sequence: TGTGCCAGCTCATCTTCAAATCGACAGGGGCAGCCCCAGCATTTT.

This chain links TRBV9 with TRBJ1-3; D possibly corresponds to TRBD1 (6 bases). Trimming took off 3 bases at V and 0 bases at J, with 13 bases between the two ends. The germline V gene encodes CDR1 SGDLS and CDR2 YYNGEE. The CDR3 is made up of 16 amino acids. DNA for the CDR3: TGTGCCAGCAGCGGCGGACAGCCATTCTCTGGAAACACCATATATTTT. Its translation is CASSGGQPFSGNTIYF.

A note on this clonotype: This clone may be a read error of a much larger clone one base away. The chain uses TRBV3-1 and TRBJ2-3; 10 nucleotides line up with TRBD1. Germline CDR1 is LGHDT and CDR2 is YNNKEL (reference sequence). The CDR3 consists of 15 residues. In DNA form, the CDR3 reads TGTACCAGCAGCCACACCGGGACAGGGGCAGATACGCAGTATTTT. Protein: CTSSHTGTGADTQYF.

This clonotype was picked up many times. The DNA for the CDR3 is TGTGCCAGCAGCCAAGATCCTAGCGGGACCTACGAGCAGTACTTC. As protein: CASSQDPSGTYEQYF. The chain combines TRBV4-2 with TRBJ2-7, with 9 positions matching TRBD2. Unmatched junction bases numbered 2, after V lost 0 bases and J lost 2 bases. The CDR3 is 15 residues long. Germline CDR1 reads LGHNA; CDR2 reads YNFKEQ.

This clonotype was seen many times. The chain employs TRBV24-1 and TRBJ2-1, with D uncertain. V lost 3 bases and J lost 3, with 14 bases in between. In germline, CDR1 is KGHDR, CDR2 SFDVKD. This CDR3 region has 16 residues. Here the CDR3 reads CATSDSPTGDYNEQFF. DNA of the CDR3: TGTGCCACCAGTGATAGCCCTACGGGCGACTACAATGAGCAGTTCTTC.

The J gene is TRBJ2-7, the V gene TRBV20-1; 9 nucleotides match TRBD2. In germline, CDR1 is DFQATT, CDR2 SNEGSKA (reference sequence). This CDR3 spans 12 amino acids. V lost 3 bases and J lost 4; bases outside the gene matches: 1. Here the CDR3 reads CSARLAGYEQYF. The CDR3 coding sequence is TGCAGTGCTAGGCTAGCGGGATACGAGCAGTACTTC.

This clonotype was found many times. Being one base from a much bigger clone, this may be a read error. The chain employs TRBV20-1 and TRBJ2-7; perhaps D is TRBD1 or TRBD2 (5 bases each). The V end lost 6 bases, the J end lost 6 bases, and 21 bases lay between the germline ends. The CDR3 spans 14 residues. CDR1 and CDR2 from the germline V gene are DFQATT and SNEGSKA (reference sequence). The CDR3 is CSAEGRRNPSEQYF. The DNA for the CDR3 is TGCAGTGCCGAGGGGCGCCGAAACCCCTCCGAGCAGTACTTC.

This clonotype has at least ten counts. The chain recombines TRBV7-2 with TRBJ1-4, with D possibly matching TRBD1 (5 bases). V lost 4 bases to trimming and J lost 8 bases, with 14 bases between them. CDR1 is SGHTA, CDR2 FQGNSA, per germline. The CDR3 totals 14 residues. This CDR3 is CASSSYRSREKLFF. CDR3 nucleotides: TGTGCCAGCAGCTCATACAGGTCGAGGGAAAAACTGTTTTTT.

Regarding this clonotype: Germline is not matched at one junction end, which may reflect a read error. This rearrangement joins TRBV7-9 to TRBJ2-6, with TRBD1 matching over 10 bases. CDR3 length: 19 amino acids. CDR1 is SEHNR, CDR2 FQNEAQ, per germline (reference sequence). The CDR3, as DNA: TGTGCCGGCAGCCGAGTGCCCGGGACAGGGGCCTCTGGGGCCAACGTCCTGACTTTC. Protein: CAGSRVPGTGASGANVLTF.

On this clonotype itself: A much larger clone sits a single nucleotide away, making a read error possible. This chain joins TRBV5-5 and TRBJ1-2, with D tentatively TRBD1 (5 bases). This CDR3 is built from 14 residues. Looked up from germline, CDR1 is SGHKS and CDR2 is YYEKEE (reference sequence). The V end lost 2 bases, the J end lost 8 bases, and 16 bases lay between the germline ends. The DNA of the CDR3 is TGTGCCAGCAGCTTCCTGGACACGGCTGACGGCTACACCTTC. This sequence encodes CASSFLDTADGYTF.

This clonotype has ten or more counts. V usage is TRBV11-3 and J usage is TRBJ2-3; no definite D call. V was cut by 0 bases and J by 4 bases, with 2 bases left in between. The germline V gene has CDR1 SGHNT and CDR2 YENEEA. The CDR3 has 12 amino acids. The CDR3 nucleotides are TGTGCCAGCAGCTTAGAGTCAGATACGCAGTATTTT. Amino acids: CASSLESDTQYF. Full variable domain (remainder filled in from reference TRBV11-3 and TRBJ2-3): EAGVVQSPRYKIIEKKQPVAFWCNPISGHNTLYWYLQNLGQGPELLIRYENEEAVDDSQLPKDRFSAERLKGVDSTLKIQPAELGDSAVYLCASSLESDTQYFGPGTRLTVL.

This chain links TRBV11-2 with TRBJ1-3; D call uncertain. Trimming left V 3 bases short and J 9 bases short, with 15 bases between. In germline, CDR1 is SGHAT, CDR2 FQNNGV. This CDR3 is 14 amino acids long. Here the CDR3 DNA reads TGTGCCAGCAGCTTGTTTTCGGCTGCAATCACCATATATTTT. Its protein product is CASSLFSAAITIYF.

This clonotype occurred once. The gene calls are TRBV15 and TRBJ2-5, with 10 bases that match TRBD2. The J segment lost 2 bases and the V segment lost 0 bases, leaving 9 bases of the junction unmatched. The length of the CDR3 is 18 residues. Germline V gives CDR1 LNHNV, CDR2 YYDKDF (reference sequence). CDR3: CATSREQRLSGGQETQYF. The CDR3 coding sequence is TGTGCCACCAGCAGAGAACAGCGCCTTAGCGGGGGGCAAGAGACCCAGTACTTC. The full variable domain, completed using reference TRBV15 and TRBJ2-5, is DAMVIQNPRYQVTQFGKPVTLSCSQTLNHNVMYWYQQKSSQAPKLLFHYYDKDFNNEADTPDNFQSRRPNTSFCFLDIRSPGLGDTAMYLCATSREQRLSGGQETQYFGPGTRLLVL.

This clonotype was counted ten times or more. The chain combines TRBV6-5 with TRBJ2-5; 8 bases are shared with TRBD2. This CDR3 comprises 15 residues. Germline assignment: CDR1 MNHEY and CDR2 SVGAGI. With V trimmed by 10 bases and J by 0 bases, 10 bases remained unmatched. DNA for the CDR3: TGTGCCACCACCCCCGGGGGGGGCGACCAAGAGACCCAGTACTTC. Translating it yields CATTPGGGDQETQYF.

The chain combines TRBV11-2 with TRBJ2-7; D possibly corresponds to TRBD1 (5 bases). This CDR3 has 13 amino acids. CDR1 SGHAT and CDR2 FQNNGV come from the germline V gene. Between the trimmed V and J ends, which lost 5 bases and 6 bases, there was a span of 14 bases. The CDR3 protein is CASSPARGPEQYF. CDR3 DNA: TGTGCCAGCAGCCCGGCTAGGGGTCCCGAGCAGTACTTC.

This clonotype appeared many times. The chain is built from TRBV7-6 and TRBJ2-1; maybe TRBD2 (6 bases). The V gene lost 6 bases and the J gene lost 1 base, with 13 bases spanning the gap. CDR3 size: 15 residues. Looked up from germline, CDR1 is SGHVS and CDR2 is FNYEAQ. CDR3 sequence reads: CASSPNSGSYNEQFF. The CDR3 nucleotides read TGTGCCAGCAGTCCCAATAGCGGTTCCTACAATGAGCAGTTCTTC. Variable domain in full (rest from reference TRBV7-6 and TRBJ2-1): GAGVSQSPRYKVTKRGQDVALRCDPISGHVSLYWYRQALGQGPEFLTYFNYEAQQDKSGLPNDRFSAERPEGSISTLTIQRTEQRDSAMYRCASSPNSGSYNEQFFGPGTRLTVL.

This clonotype occurred once. The chain links TRBV20-1 to TRBJ1-6; D may be TRBD1 (5 bases). V lost 1 base and J 13 bases, leaving 20 bases between the germline ends. Germline V CDR1 and CDR2: DFQATT, SNEGSKA (reference sequence). The CDR3 covers 15 residues. The CDR3 sequence is CSARVRAGGNQPLHF. CDR3 nucleotide sequence: TGCAGTGCTAGAGTTAGGGCGGGGGGGAATCAGCCCCTCCACTTT.

This clonotype occurred many times. The V call is TRBV6-2 or TRBV6-3, the J call TRBJ2-5, with 12 bases identical to TRBD2. The CDR3 length is 16 residues. Germline V lookup: CDR1 MNHEY, CDR2 SVGEGT. V was pared by 5 bases and J by 5 bases, with 9 bases of the junction left unmatched. The CDR3 loop is CASSRGLAGSWETQYF. CDR3 in DNA: TGTGCCAGCAGTAGAGGACTAGCGGGATCCTGGGAGACCCAGTACTTC.

This chain joins TRBV12-3 or TRBV12-4 and TRBJ1-1; TRBD1 matches 8 bases. The CDR3 is made up of 14 amino acids. With V trimmed by 4 bases and J by 1 base, 2 bases remained unmatched. CDR3 residues: CASSSGTGNTEAFF. The CDR3 coding sequence is TGTGCCAGCAGTTCCGGGACAGGGAACACTGAAGCTTTCTTT.

Concerning this clonotype itself: A much larger clone lies one base from this, so it may be a read error. The rearrangement uses TRBV5-4 and TRBJ2-5, with 7 bases aligning to TRBD1. The CDR3 is made up of 16 amino acids. CDR1 and CDR2 from the germline V gene are SGHNT and YYREEE (reference sequence). J was trimmed by 3 bases and V by 5 bases; bases with no gene match: 13. Here the CDR3 reads CASSSDRAGRKETQYF. In nucleotides, the CDR3 is TGTGCCAGCAGTTCTGACAGGGCGGGTCGCAAAGAGACCCAGTACTTC.